This T cell receptor (beta chain) derives from a study of T cells in localized non-small cell lung cancer. The table came from immunoSEQ multiplex PCR; TCRdb's copy has only in-frame clones and leaves some out. Of 2,000 to 2,500 clones listed, 20% to 30% are singletons. Study findings and constraints: Across samples, adjacent lung featured a median roughly 61 of the top 100 tumor clones. Owing to sequencing of a solitary tumor region, heterogeneity cannot be discounted. An association was observed between higher blood T cell density and longer overall survival. Uninvolved adjacent lung had higher T cell clonality than tumor and all other tissues.

This CDR3 contains 14 residues. Germline V lookup: CDR1 SGDLS, CDR2 YYNGEE. The V and J ends lost 0 bases and 4 bases respectively, with 8 bases between them. This clone is medium-sized (0.01 to 0.1%) within its sample. Its antigen remains unknown. Sequenced material: lung tumor tissue, taken before any cancer treatment. The chain combines TRBV9 with TRBJ1-3; weak D call: TRBD1 (5 bases). The receptor was isolated from a woman aged 40-70 years with stage III lung adenocarcinoma. CDR3 bases: TGTGCCAGCAGCGTAGAGGGGCCCGGAAACACCATATATTTT. Translated, it gives CASSVEGPGNTIYF.